Here is one T cell receptor beta chain with its context. The antigen is not known. This sample stems from a study of T-cell memory formation after mild COVID-19. Findings and limits, study-wide: Shrinking CD4+ clones were chiefly CM and EM; CD8+ ones were chiefly EMRA.

TCRdb re-called the 5' RACE reads with MiXCR, one entry per CDR3 protein. The top ten hold around 23% of the sample, which has 250,000 to 300,000 distinct CDR3 sequences, around 16% seen once. J gave up 0 bases and V 1 base, and 3 bases lay outside the gene matches. The CDR3 is made up of 17 amino acids. The germline CDR1 and CDR2 sequences are LGHNA and YNFKEQ. The sequencing sample was made of PBMCs or a T cell subset sorted from them (not recorded which). This receptor was obtained from a man aged 18 to 35 who had mild COVID-19 (a few samples of this study predate the infection). Cell type and time point are not known. J is TRBJ2-5 and V is TRBV4-2; 12 bases map to TRBD2. The CDR3 sequence: CASSQALAGGYQETQYF. CDR3 nucleotides: TGTGCCAGCAGCCAAGCACTAGCGGGGGGATACCAAGAGACCCAGTACTTC.